The 29 T cell receptor beta chains below were found in one sample sequenced in a study of blood T cells in healthy people across ages. Next came a second PCR, run for roughly 6 to 11 cycles, which used a sample-barcoded 5' primer along with a J-beta primer mix. TCRdb processed the 5' RACE reads anew with MiXCR; each CDR3 protein has one entry. The sample lists some 780,000 distinct CDR3 sequences; about 61% were seen once. The material sequenced was blood. Receptors originate from a man aged 35 to 55 in good health.

This clonotype occurred a few times. The chain carries TRBV11-2 and TRBJ2-7, with D perhaps TRBD2 (5 bases). V shed 2 bases and J shed 4 bases, with 21 bases lying between them. Germline V lookup: CDR1 SGHAT, CDR2 FQNNGV. CDR3 length: 17 residues. Here the CDR3 DNA reads TGTGCCAGCAGCTTAAAGGAGGCAGTATTTTCGAAGTACGAGCAGTACTTC. As protein: CASSLKEAVFSKYEQYF.

The V and J genes are TRBV5-1 and TRBJ2-7, with 11 positions matching TRBD2. There are 17 residues in the CDR3. Germline assignment: CDR1 SGHRS and CDR2 YFSETQ. Germline trimming cut 4 bases from V and 1 base from J; bases unmatched to any gene: 10. This CDR3 is CASSPGTSGLGSYEQYF. The CDR3 DNA sequence: TGCGCCAGCAGCCCGGGGACTAGCGGCCTAGGATCCTACGAGCAGTACTTC.

This clonotype was counted a few times. This chain uses TRBV7-2 with TRBJ1-4; D not certain. The CDR3 contains 14 residues. Germline V CDR1 and CDR2: SGHTA, FQGNSA. The V end was cut by 2 bases, the J end by 0 bases, with 4 bases between. The CDR3 protein is CASSLQSTNEKLFF. The CDR3 DNA sequence: TGTGCCAGCAGCTTACAGTCAACTAATGAAAAACTGTTTTTT.

A few counts support this clonotype. The chain has TRBV21-1 and TRBJ1-6; TRBD1 is the table's D call, not checked against the DNA. TRBV21-1 is noted as a pseudogene. CDR3 size: 16 residues. CDR3 protein: CASSKVDETGSSPLHF. The CDR3 region has the DNA TGTGCCAGCAGCAAAGTTGATGAGACAGGGTCCTCACCCCTCCACTTT.

Here the CDR3 reads CSARDLLAVAAGRTQYF. CDR3 in DNA: TGCAGTGCTAGAGATCTCCTGGCTGTCGCGGCGGGGCGGACCCAGTACTTC. The chain recombines TRBV20-1 with TRBJ2-5, with D possibly TRBD2 on 6 matching bases. With 0 bases removed from V and 7 bases from J, the gap between germline ends came to 24 bases. The germline CDR1 and CDR2 sequences are DFQATT and SNEGSKA (reference sequence). The length of the CDR3 is 17 residues.

V usage is TRBV28 and J usage is TRBJ2-3; no reliable D call. Germline V gives CDR1 MDHEN, CDR2 SYDVKM. The CDR3 consists of 13 residues. Trimming took 8 bases from V and 0 from J, leaving 9 bases between them. CDR3 bases: TGTGCCAGCCATAAAGATAGCACAGATACGCAGTATTTT. Encoded protein: CASHKDSTDTQYF.

The V gene is TRBV4-1, the J gene TRBJ1-2, with a tentative D call TRBD1 (6 bases). Trimming removed 1 base at V and 8 bases at J, with 23 bases between. Looked up from germline, CDR1 is MGHRA and CDR2 is YSYEKL. The CDR3 extends over 17 amino acids. In DNA form, the CDR3 reads TGCGCCAGCAGCCAAGGACTTCCGGGACACCGATCTAGGGGCTACACCTTC. It encodes CASSQGLPGHRSRGYTF.

The V call is TRBV12-3 or TRBV12-4, the J call TRBJ2-3; D unresolved. V lost 6 bases to trimming and J lost 6 bases, with 10 bases between them. There are 12 residues in the CDR3. CDR3 DNA: TGTGCCAGCAGATTAAACGTGGATACGCAGTATTTT. Translated: CASRLNVDTQYF.

This clonotype was detected once. V gene TRBV12-5 combines with J gene TRBJ2-5, with TRBD1 matching over 9 bases. The CDR3 is 15 residues long. Germline V gene sequence: CDR1 LGHNT, CDR2 FRNRAP. The junction had 4 bases not matched to a gene; V was cut back by 1 base and J by 4 bases. CDR3 in DNA: TGTGCTAGTGGTTTGGGGGGACAGGGCCCAGAGACCCAGTACTTC. Translating gives CASGLGGQGPETQYF.

The rearrangement joins TRBV27 to TRBJ2-7, with TRBD2 identical over 15 bases. Germline V gene sequence: CDR1 MNHEY, CDR2 SMNVEV (reference sequence). The CDR3 covers 15 residues. Germline trimming cut 6 bases from V and 4 bases from J; bases unmatched to any gene: 4. CDR3 nucleotides: TGTGCCAGCAGCTGGGGACTAGCGGGAGGTTACGAGCAGTACTTC. Protein product: CASSWGLAGGYEQYF.

Comment on this clonotype: The junction departs from the called germline gene at one end, perhaps through a read error. J is TRBJ2-4 and V is TRBV27; 10 bases map to TRBD1. The J call may not be correct, given that the DNA end is closer to TRBJ2-7. This CDR3 is built from 17 residues. The germline V gene encodes CDR1 MNHEY and CDR2 SMNVEV (reference sequence). CDR3 DNA: TGTGCCGGCAGCTCCAGTCCTGTTCCGGGACAGGGGTACGAGCAGTACTTC. Translating it yields CAGSSSPVPGQGYEQYF.

This clonotype was seen only a few times. The chain couples TRBV12-3 or TRBV12-4 to TRBJ1-2; 7 bases agree with TRBD1. The CDR3 length is 17 residues. V shed 1 base, J shed 5 bases, and the junction held 13 bases outside the gene matches. CDR3 in DNA: TGTGCCAGCAGTTTAGGAGACGACAGGGTCCACTCTTATGGCTACACCTTC. Translation gives CASSLGDDRVHSYGYTF.

About this clonotype: The junction departs from germline at one end; a sequencing error may be responsible. This sequence joins TRBV27 and TRBJ2-4; 10 bases line up with TRBD2. The J call could be wrong; TRBJ2-7 is a better fit for the DNA end. CDR1 is MNHEY and CDR2 is SMNVEV in the germline V gene (reference sequence). The CDR3 extends over 16 amino acids. CDR3 sequence: CASSLGLAESAYEQYF. The CDR3 nucleotides are TGCGCCAGCAGTTTAGGACTAGCGGAGAGCGCCTACGAGCAGTACTTC.

This clonotype was detected only a few times. V usage is TRBV20-1 and J usage is TRBJ2-3; TRBD2 matches at 10 bases. Trimming cost V 3 bases and J 7 bases; bases outside gene matches: 10. Germline V CDR1 and CDR2: DFQATT, SNEGSKA (reference sequence). This CDR3 has 15 amino acids. The CDR3 sequence is CSASPLAGVPYTQYF. In DNA, the CDR3 is TGCAGTGCTAGTCCCCTAGCGGGAGTGCCATATACGCAGTATTTT.

This clonotype was seen a few times. The chain joins TRBV15 to TRBJ2-3; D is possibly TRBD1 (6 bases). Trimming shortened V by 0 bases and J by 1 base, and 17 bases separated the two germline ends. Germline V gene lookup returns CDR1 LNHNV and CDR2 YYDKDF (reference sequence). This CDR3 region has 18 residues. The CDR3 region has the DNA TGTGCCACCAGCAGAGATCCCCTGGGGGCCGGGGGCACAGATACGCAGTATTTT. It codes for CATSRDPLGAGGTDTQYF.

The chain links TRBV9 to TRBJ2-7; unclear D gene. Germline CDR1 and CDR2: SGDLS and YYNGEE. The CDR3 has 10 residues. In nucleotides, the CDR3 is TGTGTTACAGAAGCCTACGAGCAGTACTTC. It is translated as CVTEAYEQYF. Together with reference TRBV9 and TRBJ2-7, the CDR3 gives the full variable domain: DSGVTQTPKHLITATGQRVTLRCSPRSGDLSVYWYQQSLDQGLQFLIQYYNGEERAKGNILERFSAQQFPDLHSELNLSSLELGDSALYFCVTEAYEQYFGPGTRLTVT.

The V and J genes are TRBV14 and TRBJ2-5; D might be TRBD1 (7 bases). Trimming cost V 4 bases and J 11 bases, with 26 bases left between them. There are 16 residues in the CDR3. Germline loops: CDR1 SGHDN, CDR2 FVKESK. The CDR3 DNA reads as TGTGCCAGCAGCCCGTTAGACAGGGAGGTGGTCAATGAGCAGTACTTC. Encoded protein: CASSPLDREVVNEQYF.

This clonotype was recorded a few times. V gene TRBV6-6 combines with J gene TRBJ2-1; D not resolved. Trimming stripped 0 bases from V and 3 bases from J, with 15 bases between. This CDR3 has 17 residues. Germline V gene data show CDR1 as MNHNY and CDR2 as SVGAGI (reference sequence). The CDR3, as DNA: TGTGCCAGCAGTTACTCGCCTTTACGGGCCAACTACAATGAGCAGTTCTTC. The encoded protein is CASSYSPLRANYNEQFF.

V usage is TRBV28 and J usage is TRBJ2-4; D is uncertain. The CDR3 is 13 amino acids. V lost 5 bases and J 1 base, leaving 6 bases between the germline ends. CDR1 is MDHEN, CDR2 SYDVKM, per germline. The CDR3 protein is CASSGVAKNIQYF. The CDR3, as DNA: TGTGCCAGCAGTGGAGTTGCCAAAAACATTCAGTACTTC.

This clonotype was detected a few times. The chain carries TRBV7-8 and TRBJ2-7; 7 positions agree with TRBD1. V lost 4 bases, J lost 7 bases, and 13 bases stayed unmatched. This CDR3 comprises 15 residues. From germline, CDR1 is SGHVS and CDR2 FQNEAQ. The CDR3: CASSYSGQIYNEQYF. The CDR3 nucleotides are TGTGCCAGCAGCTACTCGGGACAGATTTACAATGAGCAGTACTTC.

The CDR3 DNA reads as TGTGCCAGCAGCCGAGACAGGGGGGAGAGCGATGAGCAGTTCTTC. This codes for CASSRDRGESDEQFF. This chain joins TRBV14 and TRBJ2-1; 9 nucleotides align to TRBD1. Germline V CDR1 and CDR2: SGHDN, FVKESK. The CDR3 is 15 amino acids. V lost 4 bases and J lost 8; bases outside the gene matches: 9.

The CDR3, as DNA: TGTGCCAGCAGCGAAAGACAGGGAGGTTTATATGAGCAGTTCTTC. Amino acid sequence: CASSERQGGLYEQFF. V usage is TRBV11-1 and J usage is TRBJ2-1; D may be TRBD1 (7 bases). Trimming removed 5 bases from V and 8 bases from J, with 19 bases in between. Per germline, CDR1 SGHAT and CDR2 FQDESV (reference sequence). This CDR3 comprises 15 residues.

This clonotype was observed a handful of times. V usage is TRBV6-2 or TRBV6-3 and J usage is TRBJ1-5; D is ambiguous. V lost 6 bases and J 5 bases, leaving 11 bases between the germline ends. CDR3 length: 13 residues. Germline loops: CDR1 MNHEY, CDR2 SVGEGT. CDR3 region: CASRHSLDQPQHF. The CDR3 region has the DNA TGTGCCAGCAGACACTCTTTGGATCAGCCCCAGCATTTT.

This chain connects TRBV7-2 to TRBJ2-1; a weak D match, TRBD2 (7 bases). This CDR3 has 13 amino acids. CDR1 and CDR2 from the germline V gene are SGHTA and FQGNSA. With 3 bases removed from V and 8 bases from J, the gap between germline ends came to 11 bases. CDR3 sequence (DNA): TGTGCCAGCAGCTTGCGGGGGCTGGATGAGCAGTTCTTC. Translating gives CASSLRGLDEQFF.

The chain uses TRBV11-2 and TRBJ2-5, with D tentatively TRBD1 (6 bases). This CDR3 contains 15 residues. Trimming pared 1 base from V and 0 bases from J, leaving 9 bases between. Germline values: CDR1 SGHAT, CDR2 FQNNGV. The chain's CDR3 is CASSLGGQHQETQYF. CDR3 sequence (DNA): TGTGCCAGCAGCTTAGGGGGACAACACCAAGAGACCCAGTACTTC. The full variable domain, rest sourced from reference TRBV11-2 and TRBJ2-5, is EAGVAQSPRYKIIEKRQSVAFWCNPISGHATLYWYQQILGQGPKLLIQFQNNGVVDDSQLPKDRFSAERLKGVDSTLKIQPAKLEDSAVYLCASSLGGQHQETQYFGPGTRLLVL.

The chain joins TRBV3-1 to TRBJ1-1, with D unclear. The CDR3 totals 14 residues. CDR1 and CDR2 from the germline V gene are LGHDT and YNNKEL (reference sequence). The V end lost 1 base, the J end lost 4 bases, and 10 bases lay between the germline ends. CDR3 sequence reads: CASSQGGRTTEAFF. CDR3 bases: TGTGCCAGCAGCCAAGGCGGCCGGACCACTGAAGCTTTCTTT.

The rearrangement joins TRBV11-1 to TRBJ2-2, with D unclear. This CDR3 is built from 11 residues. Germline-derived CDR1 and CDR2 are SGHAT and FQDESV (reference sequence). The V end lost 8 bases, the J end lost 7 bases, and 8 bases lay between the germline ends. The CDR3 DNA is TGTGCCAGCGGGGAATACGGGGAGCTGTTTTTT. It translates to CASGEYGELFF.

CDR3: CASSIRTGLNNEQFF. CDR3 DNA: TGTGCCAGCAGCATCCGGACAGGCCTAAACAATGAGCAGTTCTTC. The V call is TRBV9, the J call TRBJ2-1, with TRBD1 identical over 7 bases. The CDR3 length is 15 residues. CDR1 SGDLS and CDR2 YYNGEE come from the germline V gene. V gave up 4 bases and J gave up 5 bases; unmatched junction bases: 9.

On this clonotype itself: A clone one base away is much larger, so this may be a read error. V is TRBV7-2 and J is TRBJ2-7; 13 bases match TRBD2. The assigned J gene may be wrong: the sequence end matches TRBJ2-5 better. The CDR3 consists of 17 residues. Germline CDR1 reads SGHTA; CDR2 reads FQGNSA. In DNA, the CDR3 is TGTGCCAGCAGCATGTACCCGGGACTAGCGGGACAAAAGACCCAGTACTTC. It translates to CASSMYPGLAGQKTQYF.